Presented here are 5 T cell receptor beta chains from one specimen sequenced in a study of identical twins (dated by TCRdb to about 2016). The method behind the library was 5' RACE. Reads for this sample came from an Illumina HiSeq 2000. Through fastp at Q25 and MiXCR, TCRdb rebuilt clones from the public reads, retaining in-frame beta chains. Each CDR3 protein appears once, grouped with its most common genes and DNA. This sample comprises about 700,000 distinct CDR3 sequences, around 6% of them detected only once. The ten largest clonotypes hold 1.5% to 2% of the sample. The specimen sequenced was naive T cells sorted from blood. What the cell subset or site label conveys for this sample: cells isolated with a human naive T-cell isolation kit. The receptors here all came from a man in his late teens or twenties in good health.

This clonotype was observed a few times. The chain uses TRBV5-4 and TRBJ2-3; 7 bases fit TRBD1. J lost 4 bases, V lost 3 bases, and 11 bases had no gene match. Looked up from germline, CDR1 is SGHNT and CDR2 is YYREEE (reference sequence). This CDR3 comprises 16 residues. The CDR3 sequence is CASSWATGDDADTQYF. CDR3 nucleotides: TGTGCCAGCAGCTGGGCAACAGGGGACGACGCAGATACGCAGTATTTT.

This clonotype was seen many times. In DNA, the CDR3 is TGCAGCGTCCAGGCTTGGACAGGGGGTGAAAGGGGCTCCTACGAGCAGTACTTC. Translated: CSVQAWTGGERGSYEQYF. The chain has TRBV29-1 and TRBJ2-7, with TRBD1 identical over 10 bases. There are 18 residues in the CDR3. Germline V gene lookup returns CDR1 SQVTM and CDR2 ANQGSEA. The V gene end was trimmed by 6 bases and the J gene end by 0 bases; junction bases not matched to a gene: 17.

This clonotype was observed at least ten times. The chain carries TRBV12-3 or TRBV12-4 and TRBJ2-2, with TRBD2 matching 13 bases. The CDR3 has 12 amino acids. V dropped 11 bases and J dropped 6; count of bases not matched to a gene: 0. CDR3 sequence reads: CAGLAGAGELFF. In DNA, the CDR3 is TGTGCCGGACTAGCGGGAGCCGGGGAGCTGTTTTTT.

This clonotype was counted at least ten times. V is TRBV12-3 or TRBV12-4 and J is TRBJ2-3; 9 bases agree with TRBD2. J was trimmed by 5 bases and V by 7 bases; bases with no gene match: 7. The CDR3 length is 14 residues. The CDR3 sequence: CASTLAGSVDTQYF. The CDR3 DNA sequence: TGTGCCAGCACCCTAGCGGGAAGTGTAGATACGCAGTATTTT.

This clonotype was observed many times. V gene TRBV5-1 combines with J gene TRBJ1-4; D remains ambiguous. Germline V gives CDR1 SGHRS, CDR2 YFSETQ. CDR3 length equals 15 residues. V lost 4 bases to trimming and J lost 7 bases, with 17 bases between them. The CDR3 region has the DNA TGCGCCAGCAGCGCCGGCACTCGCGAGGTTGAAAAACTGTTTTTT. Its protein is CASSAGTREVEKLFF.